The rows below give T cell receptor beta chains drawn from one sample of a study of blood T cell repertoires in COVID-19. Sequenced by immunoSEQ multiplex PCR; TCRdb stores in-frame clones only, minus some. The profile shows about 56,000 clones, around 84% of them singletons. The sample consisted of peripheral blood. The receptors shown here come from a woman of 80 years or more with acute or convalescent COVID-19. The CDR3 runs from the conserved cysteine through the conserved F or W. D genes are given only for firm matches. Clone size is given for some rows only: seen once, a few or many times, or a class if the clone is expanded.

>NA|NA|14|TRBV11-3|TRBJ2-1
CASSLGQGGNEQFF
TGTGCCAGCAGCTTAGGGCAGGGTGGCAATGAGCAGTTCTTC
>NA|NA|13|TRBV5-1|TRBJ1-2
CASSWDKSYGYTF
TGCGCCAGCAGCTGGGACAAGAGCTATGGCTACACCTTC
>TRBD2|NA|16|TRBV5-1|TRBJ2-3
CASSFLGGGPLDTQYF
TGCGCCAGCTCCTTTCTAGGCGGGGGGCCACTAGATACGCAGTATTTT
>TRBD2|NA|16|TRBV4-2|TRBJ2-3
CASSQSLRGLSDTQYF
TGTGCCAGCAGCCAGTCCCTAAGGGGACTATCCGATACGCAGTATTTT
>NA|once|15|TRBV2|TRBJ1-5
CASSEGQVSNQPQHF
TGTGCCAGCAGTGAAGGACAAGTTAGCAATCAGCCCCAGCATTTT
>TRBD1|NA|15|TRBV6-5|TRBJ2-2
CASRKGQGNTGELFF
TGTGCCAGCAGGAAGGGACAGGGAAACACCGGGGAGCTGTTTTTT
>NA|NA|14|TRBV2|TRBJ2-3
CASVQETATDTQYF
TGTGCCAGCGTTCAGGAGACAGCTACAGATACGCAGTATTTT
>TRBD1|NA|15|TRBV6-5|TRBJ1-2
CASSREGTGRGGYTF
TGTGCCAGCAGCAGAGAAGGGACAGGGAGAGGTGGCTACACCTTC
>TRBD1|once|16|TRBV7-6|TRBJ2-1
CASSLTGASSYNEQFF
TGTGCCAGCAGCTTAACAGGGGCCAGCTCCTACAATGAGCAGTTCTTC
>NA|NA|15|TRBV7-2|TRBJ2-7
CASSLPRRQSYEQYF
TGTGCCAGCAGCTTACCCAGGCGACAATCCTACGAGCAGTACTTC
>TRBD1|NA|19|TRBV3-1/TRBV3-2|TRBJ2-6
CASSQVVQGARSGANVLTF
TGTGCCAGCAGCCAAGTTGTACAGGGGGCGCGCTCTGGGGCCAACGTCCTGACTTTC
>NA|NA|16|TRBV5-1|TRBJ2-6
CASTPRGGGGANVLTF
TGCGCCAGCACCCCACGGGGAGGTGGTGGGGCCAACGTCCTGACTTTC
>NA|few|19|TRBV27|TRBJ1-5
CASSFRASGRDRGNQPQHF
TGTGCCAGCAGTTTTAGGGCTAGCGGGAGGGATCGTGGCAATCAGCCCCAGCATTTT
>TRBD1|NA|15|TRBV6-5|TRBJ2-6
CASKNRGLGANVLTF
TGTGCCAGCAAAAACAGGGGGTTAGGGGCCAACGTCCTGACTTTC
>TRBD1|once|16|TRBV9|TRBJ2-3
CASSTGQAGWTDTQYF
TGTGCCAGCAGCACGGGACAGGCGGGGTGGACAGATACGCAGTATTTT
>NA|NA|17|TRBV5-1|TRBJ2-5
CASSLEPSSVSTETQYF
TGCGCCAGCAGCTTGGAACCAAGCTCCGTTTCAACAGAGACCCAGTACTTC
>NA|NA|13|TRBV5-1|TRBJ2-1
CASRRGAYNEQFF
TGCGCCAGCAGACGGGGTGCCTACAATGAGCAGTTCTTC
>TRBD1|NA|16|TRBV30|TRBJ2-2
CAWTLDRGGNTGELFF
TGTGCCTGGACCTTGGACAGGGGCGGCAACACCGGGGAGCTGTTTTTT
>NA|once|13|TRBV7-2|TRBJ1-6
CASSSDRISPLHF
TGTGCCAGCAGCTCTGACAGAATTTCACCCCTCCACTTT
>TRBD1|NA|15|TRBV11-3|TRBJ2-1
CASSPGDRESNEQFF
TGTGCCAGCAGCCCAGGGGACAGGGAAAGCAATGAGCAGTTCTTC
>NA|NA|13|TRBV2|TRBJ1-3
CAGGIAEGNTIYF
TGTGCCGGAGGGATAGCGGAAGGAAACACCATATATTTT
>NA|NA|13|TRBV5-1|TRBJ1-1
CASSLGEDTEAFF
TGCGCCAGCAGCTTGGGGGAGGACACTGAAGCTTTCTTT
>NA|NA|14|TRBV6-5|TRBJ1-1
CASSQLIMNTEAFF
TGTGCCAGCAGCCAACTTATTATGAACACTGAAGCTTTCTTT
>TRBD1|NA|15|TRBV27|TRBJ2-1
CASSSRDSSYNEQFF
TGTGCCAGCAGTTCACGGGACAGCTCCTACAATGAGCAGTTCTTC
>NA|once|13|TRBV20-1|TRBJ1-3
CSASEGAKNTIYF
TGCAGTGCTAGTGAGGGAGCGAAGAACACCATATATTTT
>NA|once|12|TRBV7-8|TRBJ2-7
CASSFSRYEQYF
TGTGCCAGCAGCTTTTCACGGTACGAGCAGTACTTC
>TRBD1|NA|19|TRBV13|TRBJ2-1
CASSSKGRTGKGTYNEQFF
TGTGCCAGCAGCTCCAAAGGGAGGACAGGGAAAGGGACCTACAATGAGCAGTTCTTC
>TRBD1|NA|13|TRBV12-3/TRBV12-4|TRBJ1-2
CASSGTGTYGYTF
TGTGCCAGCAGTGGGACAGGGACCTATGGCTACACCTTC
>TRBD1|NA|16|TRBV11-2|TRBJ1-5
CASSLGDRGLGQPQHF
TGTGCCAGCAGCTTAGGGGACAGGGGGCTGGGTCAGCCCCAGCATTTT
>NA|once|14|TRBV3-1/TRBV3-2|TRBJ2-7
CASSQAGSSYEQYF
TGTGCCAGCAGCCAGGCAGGAAGCTCCTACGAGCAGTACTTC
>NA|NA|16|TRBV11-2|TRBJ1-1
CASSLGRGGSDTEAFF
TGTGCCAGCAGCTTAGGTCGGGGGGGATCTGACACTGAAGCTTTCTTT
>TRBD1|NA|15|TRBV18|TRBJ1-2
CASSPREIQGTLYTF
TGTGCCAGCTCACCAAGGGAGATACAGGGGACCTTATACACCTTC
>NA|NA|16|TRBV5-1|TRBJ1-2
CASSPVGGYRIHGYTF
TGCGCCAGCAGCCCTGTCGGGGGGTATCGGATTCATGGCTACACCTTC
>NA|NA|12|TRBV6-5|TRBJ1-2
CASLNPGYGYTF
TGTGCCAGCCTTAACCCCGGCTATGGCTACACCTTC
>NA|NA|13|TRBV12-5|TRBJ1-2
CASAKAGIYGYTF
TGTGCTAGTGCCAAAGCGGGGATCTATGGCTACACCTTC
>NA|once|15|TRBV7-8|TRBJ1-3
CASSQRDYSGNTIYF
TGTGCCAGCAGCCAAAGGGACTACTCTGGAAACACCATATATTTT
>TRBD2|NA|15|TRBV5-1|TRBJ2-7
CASSLGSGAMYEQYF
TGCGCCAGCAGCTTGGGGAGCGGGGCAATGTACGAGCAGTACTTC
>TRBD1|NA|13|TRBV19|TRBJ1-2
CASRDRGNYGYTF
TGTGCCAGTAGGGACAGGGGAAACTATGGCTACACCTTC
>NA|NA|16|TRBV21-1|TRBJ2-7
CASSKPLLDRAYEQYF
TGTGCCAGCAGCAAACCCCTCCTAGACAGGGCCTACGAGCAGTACTTC
>NA|NA|15|TRBV7-3|TRBJ2-1
CASSLHGGSYNEQFF
TGTGCCAGCAGCTTACACGGGGGTTCCTACAATGAGCAGTTCTTC
>NA|NA|15|TRBV5-4|TRBJ2-7
CASSPPGTQGVEQYF
TGTGCCAGCAGCCCCCCCGGGACACAGGGCGTGGAGCAGTACTTC
>TRBD1|NA|15|TRBV6-4|TRBJ1-5
CASRRTGNSNQPQHF
TGTGCCAGCAGGAGGACAGGCAATAGCAATCAGCCCCAGCATTTT
>TRBD1|NA|16|TRBV7-8|TRBJ1-4
CASSATGFQTNEKLFF
TGTGCCAGCAGCGCGACAGGGTTTCAAACCAATGAAAAACTGTTTTTT
>NA|NA|15|TRBV24-1|TRBJ1-5
CATSDARQGNQPQHF
TGTGCCACCAGTGACGCCCGACAGGGCAATCAGCCCCAGCATTTT
>TRBD2|few|15|TRBV6-5|TRBJ2-5
CASSYSMGLEETQYF
TGTGCCAGCAGTTACTCGATGGGACTAGAAGAGACCCAGTACTTC
>TRBD1|NA|15|TRBV6-5|TRBJ2-2
CASSPGQGNSGELFF
TGTGCCAGCAGCCCCGGACAGGGCAACTCCGGGGAGCTGTTTTTT
>TRBD1|NA|15|TRBV14|TRBJ2-2
CASRRTGRNTGELFF
TGTGCCAGCCGAAGGACAGGGAGGAACACCGGGGAGCTGTTTTTT
>NA|NA|12|TRBV7-2|TRBJ2-7
CASSLNRAEQYF
TGTGCCAGCAGCTTAAACAGGGCCGAGCAGTACTTC
>NA|few|14|TRBV4-1|TRBJ1-4
CASSQTYNPEKLFF
TGCGCCAGCAGCCAGACTTATAACCCTGAAAAACTGTTTTTT
>NA|once|16|TRBV11-2|TRBJ2-7
CASSLVDSLRSYEQYF
TGTGCCAGCAGCTTAGTGGACAGCTTACGCTCCTACGAGCAGTACTTC
>TRBD2|NA|15|TRBV19|TRBJ2-5
CASSIGIAGVETQYF
TGTGCCAGTAGTATCGGAATAGCGGGGGTGGAGACCCAGTACTTC
>NA|NA|13|TRBV11-2|TRBJ2-7
CASSLDRSYEQYF
TGTGCCAGCAGCTTAGATCGGTCCTACGAGCAGTACTTC
>NA|few|16|TRBV7-9|TRBJ2-6
CASSLGRASGANVLTF
TGTGCCAGCAGCCTAGGAAGAGCCTCTGGGGCCAACGTCCTGACTTTC
>TRBD2|few|17|TRBV5-1|TRBJ2-3
CASSSLASGGAVDTQYF
TGCGCCAGCAGCTCCCTTGCTAGCGGGGGGGCCGTAGATACGCAGTATTTT
>NA|NA|12|TRBV30|TRBJ1-1
CAWSTQGGVAFF
TGTGCCTGGAGTACCCAGGGAGGTGTAGCTTTCTTT
>TRBD1|NA|17|TRBV9|TRBJ2-6
CASSVGGTGAGANVLTF
TGTGCCAGCAGCGTAGGAGGGACAGGGGCTGGGGCCAACGTCCTGACTTTC
>TRBD2|NA|14|TRBV29-1|TRBJ2-1
CSVAGLAGHREQFF
TGCAGCGTTGCCGGACTAGCGGGACACCGGGAGCAGTTCTTC
>TRBD1|NA|16|TRBV20-1|TRBJ1-4
CSASIPTGGAIGKLFF
TGCAGTGCTAGTATACCTACAGGGGGCGCAATTGGAAAACTGTTTTTT
>NA|NA|12|TRBV6-6|TRBJ2-3
CASSSRADTQYF
TGTGCCAGCAGTAGCAGGGCAGATACGCAGTATTTT
>TRBD1|NA|16|TRBV9|TRBJ1-4
CASSSGGGASNEKLFF
TGTGCCAGCAGCTCGGGAGGGGGCGCGTCTAATGAAAAACTGTTTTTT